The clone carrying this T cell receptor beta chain was counted many times. This CDR3 has 14 residues. The ends lost 6 bases at V and 7 bases at J; junction bases unmatched: 1. Germline CDR1 ENHRY, CDR2 SYGVKD. The record originates from a study of CD8+CD57+ T cells in acquired aplastic anemia. Researchers used genomic DNA as the template to profile TCR beta VDJ and CDR3. Each CDR3 protein is one row after TCRdb ran MiXCR on the reads. The sample has some 190,000 distinct CDR3 sequences, roughly half seen once; the top ten hold approximately 2.9%. What was sequenced was sorted CD4+, CD8+, or CD8+CD57+ T cells (not recorded which) from PBMCs. This clonotype was obtained from a human donor in good health. The genes are TRBV10-3 and TRBJ2-1, with 15 nucleotides matching TRBD2. The chain's CDR3 is CAIRGTSGRNEQFF. CDR3 sequence (DNA): TGTGCCATCAGGGGGACTAGCGGGAGGAATGAGCAGTTCTTC.